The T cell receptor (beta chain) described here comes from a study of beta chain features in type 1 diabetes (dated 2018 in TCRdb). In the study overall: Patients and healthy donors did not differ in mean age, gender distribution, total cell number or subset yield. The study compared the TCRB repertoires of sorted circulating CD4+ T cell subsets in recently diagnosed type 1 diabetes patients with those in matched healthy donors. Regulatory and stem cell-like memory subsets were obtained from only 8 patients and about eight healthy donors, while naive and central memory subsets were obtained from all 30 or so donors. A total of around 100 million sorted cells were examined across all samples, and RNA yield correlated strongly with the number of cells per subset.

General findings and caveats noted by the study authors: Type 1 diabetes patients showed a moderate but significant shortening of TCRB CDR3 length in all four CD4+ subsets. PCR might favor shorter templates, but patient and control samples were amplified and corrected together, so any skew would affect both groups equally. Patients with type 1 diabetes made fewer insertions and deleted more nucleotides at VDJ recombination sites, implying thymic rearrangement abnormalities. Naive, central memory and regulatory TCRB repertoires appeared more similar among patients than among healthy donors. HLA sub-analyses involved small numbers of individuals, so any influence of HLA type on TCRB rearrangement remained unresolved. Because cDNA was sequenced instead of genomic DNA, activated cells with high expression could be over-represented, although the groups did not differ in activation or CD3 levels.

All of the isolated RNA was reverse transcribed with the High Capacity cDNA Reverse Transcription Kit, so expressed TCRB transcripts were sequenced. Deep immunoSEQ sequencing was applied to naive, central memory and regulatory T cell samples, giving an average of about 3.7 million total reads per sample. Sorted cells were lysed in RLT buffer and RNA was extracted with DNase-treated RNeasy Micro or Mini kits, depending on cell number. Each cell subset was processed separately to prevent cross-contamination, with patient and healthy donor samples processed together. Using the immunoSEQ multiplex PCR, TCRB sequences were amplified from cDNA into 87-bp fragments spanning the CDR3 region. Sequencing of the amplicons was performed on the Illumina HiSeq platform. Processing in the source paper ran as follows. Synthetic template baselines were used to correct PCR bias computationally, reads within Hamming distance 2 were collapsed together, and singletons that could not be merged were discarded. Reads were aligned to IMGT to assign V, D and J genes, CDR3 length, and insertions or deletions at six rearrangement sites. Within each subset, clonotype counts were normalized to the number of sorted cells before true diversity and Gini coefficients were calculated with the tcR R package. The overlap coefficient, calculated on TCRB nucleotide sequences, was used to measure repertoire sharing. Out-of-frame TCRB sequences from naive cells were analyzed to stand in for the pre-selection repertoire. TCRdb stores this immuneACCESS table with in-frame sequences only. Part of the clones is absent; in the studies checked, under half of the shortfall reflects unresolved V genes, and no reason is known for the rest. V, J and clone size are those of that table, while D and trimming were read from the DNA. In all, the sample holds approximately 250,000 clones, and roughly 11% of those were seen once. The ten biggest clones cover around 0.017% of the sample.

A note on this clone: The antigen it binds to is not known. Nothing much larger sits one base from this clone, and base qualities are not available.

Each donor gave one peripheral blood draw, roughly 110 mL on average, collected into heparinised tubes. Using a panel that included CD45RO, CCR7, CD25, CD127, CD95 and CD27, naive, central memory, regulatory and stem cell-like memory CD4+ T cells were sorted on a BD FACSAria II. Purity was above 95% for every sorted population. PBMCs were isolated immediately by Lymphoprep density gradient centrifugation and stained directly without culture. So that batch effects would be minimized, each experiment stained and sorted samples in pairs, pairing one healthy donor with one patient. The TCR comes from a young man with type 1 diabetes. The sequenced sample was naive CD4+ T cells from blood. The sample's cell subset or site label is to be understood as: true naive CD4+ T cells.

Here the CDR3 is given as CAWSYPPSSYEQYF. The base sequence is TGTGCCTGGAGTTATCCTCCTTCCTCCTACGAGCAGTACTTC. The chain uses TRBV30 and TRBJ2-7, with the D gene not confidently named. The trim is 2 bases for V and 0 bases for J, with a gap of 11 bases between the germline ends. The germline V gene (reference sequence) sets CDR1 to GTSNPN and CDR2 to SVGIG. From cysteine to phenylalanine, the CDR3 is 14 amino acids long. The sequence is cut down to CDR3 DNA, 42 bases in frame from base 1.